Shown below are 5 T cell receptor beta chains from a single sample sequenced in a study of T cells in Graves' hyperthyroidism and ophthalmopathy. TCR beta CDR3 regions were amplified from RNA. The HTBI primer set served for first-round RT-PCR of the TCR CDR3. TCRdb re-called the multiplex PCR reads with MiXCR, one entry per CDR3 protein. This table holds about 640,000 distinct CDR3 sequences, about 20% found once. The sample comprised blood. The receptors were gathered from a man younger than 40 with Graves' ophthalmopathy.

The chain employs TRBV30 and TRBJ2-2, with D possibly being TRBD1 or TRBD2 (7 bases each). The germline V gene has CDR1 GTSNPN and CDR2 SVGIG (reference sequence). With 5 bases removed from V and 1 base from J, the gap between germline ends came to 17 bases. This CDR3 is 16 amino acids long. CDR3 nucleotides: TGTGCCTGGCGACCATTCAGGGGGGGGAACACCGGGGAGCTGTTTTTT. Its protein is CAWRPFRGGNTGELFF.

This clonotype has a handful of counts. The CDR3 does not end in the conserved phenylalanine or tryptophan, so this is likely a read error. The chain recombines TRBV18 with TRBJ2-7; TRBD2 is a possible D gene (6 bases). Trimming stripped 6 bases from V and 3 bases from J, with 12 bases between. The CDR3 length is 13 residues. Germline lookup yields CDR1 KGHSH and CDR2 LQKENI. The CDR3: CASSTEGFYEQYL. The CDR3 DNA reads TGTGCCAGCTCTACGGAGGGGTTCTACGAGCAGTACCTC.

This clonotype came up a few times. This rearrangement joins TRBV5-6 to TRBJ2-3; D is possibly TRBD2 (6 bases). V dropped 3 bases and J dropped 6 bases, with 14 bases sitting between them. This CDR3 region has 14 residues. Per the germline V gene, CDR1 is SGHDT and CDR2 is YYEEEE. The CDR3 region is CASSSGVRTDTQYF. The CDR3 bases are TGTGCCAGCAGCTCGGGGGTACGGACCGATACGCAGTATTTT. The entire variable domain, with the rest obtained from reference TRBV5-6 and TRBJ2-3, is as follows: DAGVTQSPTHLIKTRGQQVTLRCSPKSGHDTVSWYQQALGQGPQFIFQYYEEEERQRGNFPDRFSGHQFPNYSSELNVNALLLGDSALYLCASSSGVRTDTQYFGPGTRLTVL.

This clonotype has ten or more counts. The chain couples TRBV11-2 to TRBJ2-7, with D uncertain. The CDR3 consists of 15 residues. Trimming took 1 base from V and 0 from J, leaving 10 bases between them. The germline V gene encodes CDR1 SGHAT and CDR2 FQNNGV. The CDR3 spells CASSLGVESSYEQYF. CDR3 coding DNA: TGTGCCAGCAGCTTAGGGGTCGAGAGCTCCTACGAGCAGTACTTC.

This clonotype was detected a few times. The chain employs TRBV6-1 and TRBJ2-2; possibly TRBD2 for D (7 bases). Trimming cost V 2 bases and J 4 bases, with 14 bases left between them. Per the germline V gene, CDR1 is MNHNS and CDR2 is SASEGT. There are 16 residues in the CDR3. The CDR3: CASSEPGRGITGELFF. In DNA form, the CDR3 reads TGTGCCAGCAGTGAACCGGGGAGGGGGATCACCGGGGAGCTGTTTTTT.